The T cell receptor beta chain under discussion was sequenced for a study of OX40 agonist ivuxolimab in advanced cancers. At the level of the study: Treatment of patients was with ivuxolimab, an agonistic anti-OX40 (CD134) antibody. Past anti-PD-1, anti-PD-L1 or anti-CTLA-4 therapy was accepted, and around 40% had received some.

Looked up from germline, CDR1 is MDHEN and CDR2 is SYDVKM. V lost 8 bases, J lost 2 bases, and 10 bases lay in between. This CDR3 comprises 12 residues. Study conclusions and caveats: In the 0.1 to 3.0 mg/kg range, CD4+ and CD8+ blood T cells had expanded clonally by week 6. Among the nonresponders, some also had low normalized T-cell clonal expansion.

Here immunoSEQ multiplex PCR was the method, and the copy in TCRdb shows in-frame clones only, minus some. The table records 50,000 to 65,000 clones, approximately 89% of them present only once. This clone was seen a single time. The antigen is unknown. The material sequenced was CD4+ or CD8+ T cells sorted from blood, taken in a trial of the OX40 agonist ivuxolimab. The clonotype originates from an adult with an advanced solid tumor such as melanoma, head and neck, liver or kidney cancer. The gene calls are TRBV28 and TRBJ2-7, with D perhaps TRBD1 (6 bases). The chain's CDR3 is CASRSGAYEQYF. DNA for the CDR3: TGTGCCAGCCGATCAGGGGCCTACGAGCAGTACTTC.